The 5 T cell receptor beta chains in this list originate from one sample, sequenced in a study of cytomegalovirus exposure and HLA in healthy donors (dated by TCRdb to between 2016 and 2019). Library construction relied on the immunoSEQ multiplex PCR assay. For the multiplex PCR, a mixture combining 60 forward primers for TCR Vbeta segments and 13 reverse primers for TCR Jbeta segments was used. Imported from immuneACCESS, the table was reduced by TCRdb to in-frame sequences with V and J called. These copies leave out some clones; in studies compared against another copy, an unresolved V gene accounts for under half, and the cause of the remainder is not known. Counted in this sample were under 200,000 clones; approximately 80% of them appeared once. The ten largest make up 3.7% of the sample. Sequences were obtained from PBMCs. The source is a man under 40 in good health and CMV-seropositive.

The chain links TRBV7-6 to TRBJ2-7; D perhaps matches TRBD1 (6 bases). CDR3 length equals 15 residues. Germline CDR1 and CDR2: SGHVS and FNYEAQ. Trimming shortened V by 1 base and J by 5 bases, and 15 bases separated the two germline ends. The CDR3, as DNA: TGTGCCAGCAGCTTAGGTCCCAGGGGCTTGGACGAGCAGTACTTC. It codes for CASSLGPRGLDEQYF.

The CDR3 reads CASSYTGLAGLYEQYF. The DNA for the CDR3 is TGTGCCAGCAGTTACACAGGACTAGCGGGTCTTTACGAGCAGTACTTC. The chain recombines TRBV6-5 with TRBJ2-7; the match to TRBD2 covers 11 bases. This CDR3 has 16 residues. V dropped 2 bases and J dropped 4; count of bases not matched to a gene: 7. CDR1 is MNHEY, CDR2 SVGAGI, per germline.

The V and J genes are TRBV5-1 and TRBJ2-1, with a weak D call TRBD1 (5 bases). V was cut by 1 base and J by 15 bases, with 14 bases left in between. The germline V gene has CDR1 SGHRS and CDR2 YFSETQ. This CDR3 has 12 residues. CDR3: CASSLFDSPTFF. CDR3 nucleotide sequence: TGCGCCAGCAGCTTGTTCGACAGCCCAACGTTCTTC. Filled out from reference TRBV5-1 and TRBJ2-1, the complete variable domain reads KAGVTQTPRYLIKTRGQQVTLSCSPISGHRSVSWYQQTPGQGLQFLFEYFSETQRNKGNFPGRFSGRQFSNSRSEMNVSTLELGDSALYLCASSLFDSPTFFGPGTRLTVL.

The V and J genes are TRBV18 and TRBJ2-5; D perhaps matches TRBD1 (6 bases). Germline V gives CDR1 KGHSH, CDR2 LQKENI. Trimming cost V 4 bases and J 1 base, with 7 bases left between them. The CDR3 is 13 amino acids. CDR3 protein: CASSQQGQETQYF. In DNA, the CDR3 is TGTGCCAGCTCACAACAGGGCCAAGAGACCCAGTACTTC.

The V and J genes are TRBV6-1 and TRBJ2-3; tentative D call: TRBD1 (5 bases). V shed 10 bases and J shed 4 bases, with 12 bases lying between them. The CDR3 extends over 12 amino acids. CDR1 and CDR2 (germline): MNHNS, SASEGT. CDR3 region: CATGRGPDTQYF. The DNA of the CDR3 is TGTGCCACCGGAAGGGGCCCAGATACGCAGTATTTT.